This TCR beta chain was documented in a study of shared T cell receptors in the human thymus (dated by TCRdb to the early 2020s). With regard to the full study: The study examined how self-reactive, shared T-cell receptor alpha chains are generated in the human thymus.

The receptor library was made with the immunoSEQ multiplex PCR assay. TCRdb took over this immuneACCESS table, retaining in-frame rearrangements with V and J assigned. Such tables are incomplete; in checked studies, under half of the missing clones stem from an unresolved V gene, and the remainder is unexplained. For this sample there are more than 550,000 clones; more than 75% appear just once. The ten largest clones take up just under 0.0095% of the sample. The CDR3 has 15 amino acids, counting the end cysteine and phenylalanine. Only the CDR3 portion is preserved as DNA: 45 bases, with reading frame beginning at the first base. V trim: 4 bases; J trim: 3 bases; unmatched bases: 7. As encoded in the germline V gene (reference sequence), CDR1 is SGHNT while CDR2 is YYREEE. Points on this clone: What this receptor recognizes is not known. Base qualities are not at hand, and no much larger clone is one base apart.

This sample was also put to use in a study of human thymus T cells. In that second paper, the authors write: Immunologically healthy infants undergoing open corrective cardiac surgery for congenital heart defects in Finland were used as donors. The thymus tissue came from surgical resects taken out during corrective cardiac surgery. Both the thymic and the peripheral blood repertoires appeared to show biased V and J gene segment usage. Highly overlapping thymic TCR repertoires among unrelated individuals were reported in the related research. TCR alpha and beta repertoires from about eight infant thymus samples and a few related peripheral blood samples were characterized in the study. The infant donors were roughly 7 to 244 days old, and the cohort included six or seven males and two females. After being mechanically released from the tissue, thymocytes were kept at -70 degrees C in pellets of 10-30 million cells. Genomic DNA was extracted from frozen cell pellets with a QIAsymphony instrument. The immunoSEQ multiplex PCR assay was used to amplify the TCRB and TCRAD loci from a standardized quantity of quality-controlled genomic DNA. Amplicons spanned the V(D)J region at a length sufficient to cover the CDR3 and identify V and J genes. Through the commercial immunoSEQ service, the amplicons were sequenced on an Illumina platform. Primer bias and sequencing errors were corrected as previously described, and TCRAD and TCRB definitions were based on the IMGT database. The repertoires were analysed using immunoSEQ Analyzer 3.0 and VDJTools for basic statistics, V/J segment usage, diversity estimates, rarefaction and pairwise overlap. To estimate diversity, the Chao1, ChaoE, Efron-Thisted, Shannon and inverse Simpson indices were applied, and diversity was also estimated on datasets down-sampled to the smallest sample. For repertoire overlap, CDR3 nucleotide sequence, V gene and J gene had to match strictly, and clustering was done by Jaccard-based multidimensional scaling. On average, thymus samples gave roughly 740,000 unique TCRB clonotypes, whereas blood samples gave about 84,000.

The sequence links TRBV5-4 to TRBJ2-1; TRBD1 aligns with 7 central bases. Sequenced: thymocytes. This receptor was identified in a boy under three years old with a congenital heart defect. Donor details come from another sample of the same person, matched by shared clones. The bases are TGTGCCAGCAGCACGGACAGGATTGGCTACAATGAGCAGTTCTTC. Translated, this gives CASSTDRIGYNEQFF.